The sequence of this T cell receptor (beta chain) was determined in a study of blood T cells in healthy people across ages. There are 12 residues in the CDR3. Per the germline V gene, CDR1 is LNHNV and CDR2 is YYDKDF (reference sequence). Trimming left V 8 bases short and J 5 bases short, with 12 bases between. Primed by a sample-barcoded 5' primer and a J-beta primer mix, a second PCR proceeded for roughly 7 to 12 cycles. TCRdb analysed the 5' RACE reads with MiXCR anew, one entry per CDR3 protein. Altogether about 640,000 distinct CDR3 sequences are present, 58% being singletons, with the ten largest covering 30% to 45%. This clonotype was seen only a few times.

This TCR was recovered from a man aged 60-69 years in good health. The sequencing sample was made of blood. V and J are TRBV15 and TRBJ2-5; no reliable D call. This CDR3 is CATGEARETQYF. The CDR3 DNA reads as TGTGCCACCGGAGAAGCTCGGGAGACCCAGTACTTC.